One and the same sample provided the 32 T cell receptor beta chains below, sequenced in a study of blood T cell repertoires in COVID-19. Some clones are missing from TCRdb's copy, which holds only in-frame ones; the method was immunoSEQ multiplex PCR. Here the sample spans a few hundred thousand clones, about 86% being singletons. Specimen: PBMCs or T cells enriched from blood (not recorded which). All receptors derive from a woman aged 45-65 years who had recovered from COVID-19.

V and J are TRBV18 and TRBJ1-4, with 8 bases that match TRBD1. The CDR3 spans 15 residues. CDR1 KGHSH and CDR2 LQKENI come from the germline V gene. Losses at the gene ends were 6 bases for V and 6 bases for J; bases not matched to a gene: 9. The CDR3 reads CASSPDRGSHEKLFF. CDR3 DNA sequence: TGTGCCAGCTCGCCTGACAGGGGAAGTCATGAAAAACTGTTTTTT.

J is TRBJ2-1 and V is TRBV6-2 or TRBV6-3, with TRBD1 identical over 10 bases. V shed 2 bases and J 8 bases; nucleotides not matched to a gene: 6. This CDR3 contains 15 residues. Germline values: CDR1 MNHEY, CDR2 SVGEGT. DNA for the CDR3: TGTGCCAGCAGTTACACGGGACAGGGGTCCGATGAGCAGTTCTTC. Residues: CASSYTGQGSDEQFF.

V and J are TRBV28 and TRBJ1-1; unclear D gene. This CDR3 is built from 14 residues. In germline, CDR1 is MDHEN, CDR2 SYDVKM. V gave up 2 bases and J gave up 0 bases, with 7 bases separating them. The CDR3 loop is CASSLPPVNTEAFF. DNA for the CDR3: TGTGCCAGCAGTTTACCCCCGGTGAACACTGAAGCTTTCTTT. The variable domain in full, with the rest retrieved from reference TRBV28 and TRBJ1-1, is DVKVTQSSRYLVKRTGEKVFLECVQDMDHENMFWYRQDPGLGLRLIYFSYDVKMKEKGDIPEGYSVSREKKERFSLILESASTNQTSMYLCASSLPPVNTEAFFGQGTRLTVV.

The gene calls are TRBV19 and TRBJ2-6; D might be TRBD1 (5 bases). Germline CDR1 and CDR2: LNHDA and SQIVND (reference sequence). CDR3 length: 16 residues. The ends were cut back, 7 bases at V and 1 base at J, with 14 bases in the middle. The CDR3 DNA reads TGTGCCAGTACGGCAAGGGGCCTTTCTGGGGCCAACGTCCTGACTTTC. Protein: CASTARGLSGANVLTF.

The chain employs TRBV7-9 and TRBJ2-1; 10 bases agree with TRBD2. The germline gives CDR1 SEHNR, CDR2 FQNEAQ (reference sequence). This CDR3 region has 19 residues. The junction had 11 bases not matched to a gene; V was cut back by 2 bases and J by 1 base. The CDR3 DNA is TGTGCCAGCAGCTTACGGTGGCTAGCGGGGGCCATATCCTACAATGAGCAGTTCTTC. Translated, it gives CASSLRWLAGAISYNEQFF.

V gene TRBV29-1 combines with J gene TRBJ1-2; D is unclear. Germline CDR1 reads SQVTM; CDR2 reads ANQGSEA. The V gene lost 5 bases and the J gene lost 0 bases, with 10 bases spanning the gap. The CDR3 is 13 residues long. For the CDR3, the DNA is TGCAGCGTTCCATTCGAGACTAACTATGGCTACACCTTC. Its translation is CSVPFETNYGYTF.

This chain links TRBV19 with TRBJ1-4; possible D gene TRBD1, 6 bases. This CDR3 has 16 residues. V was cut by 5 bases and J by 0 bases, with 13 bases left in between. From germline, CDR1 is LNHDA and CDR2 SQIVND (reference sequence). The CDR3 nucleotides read TGTGCCAGTAGTTCCCCCAGGGGAGCAACTAATGAAAAACTGTTTTTT. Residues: CASSSPRGATNEKLFF.

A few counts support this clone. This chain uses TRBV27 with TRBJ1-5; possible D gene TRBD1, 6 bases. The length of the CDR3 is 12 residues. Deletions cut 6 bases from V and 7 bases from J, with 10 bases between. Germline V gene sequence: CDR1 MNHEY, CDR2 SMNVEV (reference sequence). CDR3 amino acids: CASSPGVQPQHF. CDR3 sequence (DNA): TGTGCCAGCAGCCCAGGGGTACAGCCCCAGCATTTT.

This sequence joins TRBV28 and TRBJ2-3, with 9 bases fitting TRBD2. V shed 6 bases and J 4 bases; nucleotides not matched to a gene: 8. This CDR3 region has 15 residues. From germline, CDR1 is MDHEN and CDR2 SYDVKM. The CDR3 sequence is CASSPTRGGPDTQYF. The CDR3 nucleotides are TGTGCCAGCAGCCCCACGCGGGGGGGCCCAGATACGCAGTATTTT.

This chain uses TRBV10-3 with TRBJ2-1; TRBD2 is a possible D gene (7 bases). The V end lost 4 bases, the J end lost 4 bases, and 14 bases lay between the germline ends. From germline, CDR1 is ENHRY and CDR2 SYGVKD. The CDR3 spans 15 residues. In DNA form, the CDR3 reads TGTGCCATCAGTGGTGGGCGGGGGCTGTACAATGAGCAGTTCTTC. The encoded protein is CAISGGRGLYNEQFF.

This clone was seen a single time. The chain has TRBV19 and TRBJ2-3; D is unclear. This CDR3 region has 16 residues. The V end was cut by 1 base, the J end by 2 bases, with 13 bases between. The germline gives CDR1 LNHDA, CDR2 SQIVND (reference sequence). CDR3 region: CASSIVAQRLTDTQYF. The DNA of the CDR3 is TGTGCCAGTAGTATAGTCGCGCAGAGACTCACAGATACGCAGTATTTT. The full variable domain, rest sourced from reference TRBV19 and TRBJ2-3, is DGGITQSPKYLFRKEGQNVTLSCEQNLNHDAMYWYRQDPGQGLRLIYYSQIVNDFQKGDIAEGYSVSREKKESFPLTVTSAQKNPTAFYLCASSIVAQRLTDTQYFGPGTRLTVL.

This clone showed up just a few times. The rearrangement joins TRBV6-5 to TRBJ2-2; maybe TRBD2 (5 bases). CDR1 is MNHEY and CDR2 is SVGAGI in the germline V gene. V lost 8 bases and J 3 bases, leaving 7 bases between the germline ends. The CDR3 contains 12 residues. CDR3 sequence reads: CASGGDTGELFF. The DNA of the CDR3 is TGTGCCAGCGGAGGTGACACCGGGGAGCTGTTTTTT.

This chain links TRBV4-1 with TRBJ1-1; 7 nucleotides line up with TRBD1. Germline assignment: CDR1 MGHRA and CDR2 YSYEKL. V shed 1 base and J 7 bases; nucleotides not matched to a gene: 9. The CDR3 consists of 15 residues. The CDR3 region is CASSQGGTATLEAFF. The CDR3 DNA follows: TGCGCCAGCAGCCAAGGGGGGACAGCAACTCTTGAAGCTTTCTTT.

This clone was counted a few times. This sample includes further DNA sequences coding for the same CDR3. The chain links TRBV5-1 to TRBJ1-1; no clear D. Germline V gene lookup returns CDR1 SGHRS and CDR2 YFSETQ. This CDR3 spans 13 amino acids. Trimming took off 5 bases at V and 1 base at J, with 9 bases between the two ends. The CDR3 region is CASRRDRNTEAFF. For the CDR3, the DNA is TGCGCCAGCAGGAGGGATAGGAACACTGAAGCTTTCTTT.

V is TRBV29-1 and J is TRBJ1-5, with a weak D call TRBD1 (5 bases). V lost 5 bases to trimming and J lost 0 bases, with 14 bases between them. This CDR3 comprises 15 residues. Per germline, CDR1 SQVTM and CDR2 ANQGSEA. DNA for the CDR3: TGCAGCGTTTCCGTCGGGGGATATAGCAATCAGCCCCAGCATTTT. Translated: CSVSVGGYSNQPQHF.

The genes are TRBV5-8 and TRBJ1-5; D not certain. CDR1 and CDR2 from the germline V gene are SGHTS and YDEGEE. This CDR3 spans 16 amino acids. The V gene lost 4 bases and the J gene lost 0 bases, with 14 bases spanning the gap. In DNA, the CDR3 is TGTGCCAGCAGCCTCGGACTCTTCCATAGCAATCAGCCCCAGCATTTT. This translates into CASSLGLFHSNQPQHF.

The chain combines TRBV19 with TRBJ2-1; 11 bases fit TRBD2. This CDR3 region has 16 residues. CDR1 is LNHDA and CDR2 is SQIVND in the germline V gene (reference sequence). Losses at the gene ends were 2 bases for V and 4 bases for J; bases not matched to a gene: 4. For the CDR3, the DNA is TGTGCCAGTAGTATACGATCTAGCGGGGGGTACAATGAGCAGTTCTTC. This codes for CASSIRSSGGYNEQFF. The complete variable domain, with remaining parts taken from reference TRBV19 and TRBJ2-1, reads DGGITQSPKYLFRKEGQNVTLSCEQNLNHDAMYWYRQDPGQGLRLIYYSQIVNDFQKGDIAEGYSVSREKKESFPLTVTSAQKNPTAFYLCASSIRSSGGYNEQFFGPGTRLTVL.

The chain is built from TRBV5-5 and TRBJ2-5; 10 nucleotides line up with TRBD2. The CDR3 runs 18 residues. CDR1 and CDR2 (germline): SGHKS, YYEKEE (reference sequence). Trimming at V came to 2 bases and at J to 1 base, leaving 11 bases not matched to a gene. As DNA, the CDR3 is TGTGCCAGCAGCTTAAAGTTTCGGGCTAGCGGGGGCCAAGAGACCCAGTACTTC. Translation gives CASSLKFRASGGQETQYF.

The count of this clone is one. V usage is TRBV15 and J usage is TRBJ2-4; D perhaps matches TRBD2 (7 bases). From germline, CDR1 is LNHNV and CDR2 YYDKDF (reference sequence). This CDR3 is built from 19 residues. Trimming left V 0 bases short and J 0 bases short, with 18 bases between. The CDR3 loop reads CATSRDAGGQKIAKNIQYF. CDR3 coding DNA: TGTGCCACCAGCAGAGATGCCGGGGGGCAAAAAATAGCCAAAAACATTCAGTACTTC.

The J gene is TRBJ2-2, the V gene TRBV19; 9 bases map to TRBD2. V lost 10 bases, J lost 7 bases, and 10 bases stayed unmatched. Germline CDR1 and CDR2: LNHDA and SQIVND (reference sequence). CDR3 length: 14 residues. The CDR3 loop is CATPKRGANGELFF. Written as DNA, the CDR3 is TGTGCCACCCCCAAGCGGGGGGCAAACGGGGAGCTGTTTTTT.

The CDR3 nucleotides are TGTGCCAGTAGTCCGAGGGGGACCGTTGGCACCGGGGAGCTGTTTTTT. As protein: CASSPRGTVGTGELFF. This chain uses TRBV19 with TRBJ2-2, with D perhaps matching TRBD1 (6 bases). Trimming removed 5 bases at V and 4 bases at J, with 17 bases between. CDR3 length equals 16 residues. Germline CDR1 is LNHDA and CDR2 is SQIVND (reference sequence).

The CDR3 reads CASSFGAGSYNEQFF. The CDR3 DNA reads as TGTGCCAGCAGTTTTGGGGCAGGCTCCTACAATGAGCAGTTCTTC. V is TRBV27 and J is TRBJ2-1, with D possibly matching TRBD1 (5 bases). The CDR3 is made up of 15 amino acids. Germline V gives CDR1 MNHEY, CDR2 SMNVEV (reference sequence). V was clipped by 3 bases and J by 0 bases, with 9 bases between them.

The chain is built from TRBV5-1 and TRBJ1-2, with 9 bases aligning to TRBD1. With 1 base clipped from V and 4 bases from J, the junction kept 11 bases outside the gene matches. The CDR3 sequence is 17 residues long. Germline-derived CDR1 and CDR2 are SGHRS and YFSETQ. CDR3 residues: CASSLTGGASLIYGYTF. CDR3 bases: TGCGCCAGCAGCTTGACAGGGGGCGCATCTTTGATCTATGGCTACACCTTC.

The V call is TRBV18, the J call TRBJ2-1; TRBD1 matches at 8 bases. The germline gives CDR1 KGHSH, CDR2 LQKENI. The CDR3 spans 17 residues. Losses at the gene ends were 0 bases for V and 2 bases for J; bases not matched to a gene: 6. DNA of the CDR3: TGTGCCAGCTCACCACCACTGGACAGGGCCCCCTACAATGAGCAGTTCTTC. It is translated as CASSPPLDRAPYNEQFF.

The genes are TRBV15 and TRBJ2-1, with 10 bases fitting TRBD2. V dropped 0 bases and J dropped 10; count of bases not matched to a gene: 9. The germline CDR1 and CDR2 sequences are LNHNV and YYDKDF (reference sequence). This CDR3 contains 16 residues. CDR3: CATSREGSGGPREQFF. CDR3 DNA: TGTGCCACCAGCAGAGAGGGTAGCGGGGGGCCCAGGGAGCAGTTCTTC.

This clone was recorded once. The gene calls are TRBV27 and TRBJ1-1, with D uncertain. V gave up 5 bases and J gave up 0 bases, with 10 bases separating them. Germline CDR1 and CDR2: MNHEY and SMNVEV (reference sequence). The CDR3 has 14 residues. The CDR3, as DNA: TGTGCCAGCAGTCGGGAAGCTCTGAACACTGAAGCTTTCTTT. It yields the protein CASSREALNTEAFF.

The CDR3 DNA is TGTGCCTGTGGTGACAGGGGGGAGGTCTACGAGCAGTACTTC. This codes for CACGDRGEVYEQYF. The chain has TRBV30 and TRBJ2-7, with 9 bases lining up with TRBD1. Germline V CDR1 and CDR2: GTSNPN, SVGIG (reference sequence). The CDR3 length is 14 residues. Germline trimming cut 6 bases from V and 3 bases from J; bases unmatched to any gene: 9.

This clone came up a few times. CDR3 residues: CASSPGDRFGAFF. DNA for the CDR3: TGTGCCAGCAGCCCCGGGGACAGGTTTGGGGCTTTCTTT. The V and J genes are TRBV7-3 and TRBJ1-1; TRBD1 agrees at 8 bases. The germline V gene has CDR1 SGHTA and CDR2 FQGTGA. J was trimmed by 11 bases and V by 5 bases; bases with no gene match: 10. This CDR3 region has 13 residues.

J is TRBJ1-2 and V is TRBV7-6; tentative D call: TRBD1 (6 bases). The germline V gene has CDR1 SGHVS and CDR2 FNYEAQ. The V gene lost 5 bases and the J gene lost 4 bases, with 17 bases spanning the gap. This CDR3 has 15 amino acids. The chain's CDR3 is CASSPRPGQLYGYTF. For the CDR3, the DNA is TGTGCCAGCAGCCCCAGGCCCGGACAGCTCTATGGCTACACCTTC.

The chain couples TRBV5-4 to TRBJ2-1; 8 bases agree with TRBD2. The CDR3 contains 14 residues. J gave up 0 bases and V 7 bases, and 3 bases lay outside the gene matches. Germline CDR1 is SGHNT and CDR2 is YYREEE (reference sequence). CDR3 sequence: CASSGTSSYNEQFF. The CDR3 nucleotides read TGTGCCAGCTCAGGGACTAGCTCCTACAATGAGCAGTTCTTC.

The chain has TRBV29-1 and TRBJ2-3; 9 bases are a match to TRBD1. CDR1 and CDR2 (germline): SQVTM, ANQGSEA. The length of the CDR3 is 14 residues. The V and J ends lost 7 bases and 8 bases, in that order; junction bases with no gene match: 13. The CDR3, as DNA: TGCAGCGCACGAGCGGGGACAGGGAGTTTTACGCAGTATTTT. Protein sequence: CSARAGTGSFTQYF.

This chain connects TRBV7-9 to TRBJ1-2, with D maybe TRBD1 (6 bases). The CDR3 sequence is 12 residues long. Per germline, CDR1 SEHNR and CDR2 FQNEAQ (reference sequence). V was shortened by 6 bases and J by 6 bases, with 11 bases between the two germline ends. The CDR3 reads CASRSGVHGYTF. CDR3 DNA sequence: TGTGCCAGCAGGTCAGGGGTGCATGGCTACACCTTC. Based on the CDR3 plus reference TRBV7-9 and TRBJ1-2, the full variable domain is DTGVSQNPRHKITKRGQNVTFRCDPISEHNRLYWYRQTLGQGPEFLTYFQNEAQLEKSRLLSDRFSAERPKGSFSTLEIQRTEQGDSAMYLCASRSGVHGYTFGSGTRLTVV.